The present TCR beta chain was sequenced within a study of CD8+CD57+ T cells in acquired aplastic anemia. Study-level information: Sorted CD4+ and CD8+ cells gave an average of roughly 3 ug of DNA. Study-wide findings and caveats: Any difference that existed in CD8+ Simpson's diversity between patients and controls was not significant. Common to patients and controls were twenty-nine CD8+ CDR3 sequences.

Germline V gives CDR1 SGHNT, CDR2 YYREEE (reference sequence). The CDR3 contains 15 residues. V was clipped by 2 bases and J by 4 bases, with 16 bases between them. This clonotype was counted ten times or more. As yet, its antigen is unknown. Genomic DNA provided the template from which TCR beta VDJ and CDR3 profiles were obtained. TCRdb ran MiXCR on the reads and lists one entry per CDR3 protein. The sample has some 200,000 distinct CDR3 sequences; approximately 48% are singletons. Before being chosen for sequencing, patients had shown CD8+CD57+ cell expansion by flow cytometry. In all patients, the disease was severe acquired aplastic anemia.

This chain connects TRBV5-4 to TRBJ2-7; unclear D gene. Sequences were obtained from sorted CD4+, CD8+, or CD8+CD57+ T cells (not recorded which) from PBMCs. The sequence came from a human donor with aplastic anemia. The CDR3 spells CASSFRAFLLYEQYF. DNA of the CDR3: TGTGCCAGCAGCTTTAGAGCCTTTTTATTATACGAGCAGTACTTC.